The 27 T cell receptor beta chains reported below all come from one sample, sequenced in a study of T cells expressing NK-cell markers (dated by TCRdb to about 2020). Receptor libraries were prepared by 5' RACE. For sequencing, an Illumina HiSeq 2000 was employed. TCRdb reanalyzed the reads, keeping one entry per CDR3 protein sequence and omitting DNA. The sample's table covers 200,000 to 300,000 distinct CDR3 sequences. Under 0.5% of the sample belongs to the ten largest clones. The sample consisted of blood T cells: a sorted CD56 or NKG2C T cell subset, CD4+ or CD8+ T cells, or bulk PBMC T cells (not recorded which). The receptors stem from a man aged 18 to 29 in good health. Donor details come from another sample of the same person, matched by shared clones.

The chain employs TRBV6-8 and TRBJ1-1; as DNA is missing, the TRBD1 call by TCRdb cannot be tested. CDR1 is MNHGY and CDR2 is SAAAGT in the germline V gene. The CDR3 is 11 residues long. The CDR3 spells CASSPRAEAFF.

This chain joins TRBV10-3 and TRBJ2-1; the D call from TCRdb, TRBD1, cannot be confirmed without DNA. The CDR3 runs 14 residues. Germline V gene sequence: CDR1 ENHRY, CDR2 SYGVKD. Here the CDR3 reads CAISGTGLYNEQFF.

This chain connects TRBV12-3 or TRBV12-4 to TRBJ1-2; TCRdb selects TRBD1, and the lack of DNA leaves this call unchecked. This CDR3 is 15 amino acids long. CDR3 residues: CASSIKGGVTSGYTF.

The CDR3 is CASRQTGSRTEAFF. This sequence joins TRBV12-3 or TRBV12-4 and TRBJ1-1; TCRdb's D gene call, TRBD1, goes unchecked for lack of DNA. The CDR3 is 14 amino acids.

CDR3: CASSHPPGLASTGELFF. The rearrangement joins TRBV3-1 to TRBJ2-2; TCRdb indicates TRBD2, and absent DNA this call remains unverified. Germline-derived CDR1 and CDR2 are LGHDT and YNNKEL (reference sequence). CDR3 size: 17 residues.

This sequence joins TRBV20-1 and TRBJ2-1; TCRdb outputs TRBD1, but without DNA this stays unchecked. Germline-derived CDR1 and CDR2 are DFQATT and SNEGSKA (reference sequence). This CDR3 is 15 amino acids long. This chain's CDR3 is CSARTDRNRYNEQFF.

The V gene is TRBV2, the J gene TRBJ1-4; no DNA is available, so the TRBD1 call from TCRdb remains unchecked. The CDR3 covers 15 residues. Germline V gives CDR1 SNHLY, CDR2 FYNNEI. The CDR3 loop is CASSATGRTNEKLFF. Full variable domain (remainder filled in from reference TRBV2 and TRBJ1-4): EPEVTQTPSHQVTQMGQEVILRCVPISNHLYFYWYRQILGQKVEFLVSFYNNEISEKSEIFDDQFSVERPDGSNFTLKIRSTKLEDSAMYFCASSATGRTNEKLFFGSGTQLSVL.

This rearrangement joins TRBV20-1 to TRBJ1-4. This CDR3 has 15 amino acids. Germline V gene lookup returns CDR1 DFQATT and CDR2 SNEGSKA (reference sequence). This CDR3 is CSAREGAGLGEKLFF.

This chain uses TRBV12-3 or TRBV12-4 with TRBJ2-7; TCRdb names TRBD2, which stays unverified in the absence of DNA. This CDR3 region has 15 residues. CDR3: CASSLAGGGFYEQYF.

CDR3 sequence reads: CASSFRLAGLETQYF. The chain has TRBV12-3 or TRBV12-4 and TRBJ2-5; TCRdb's assignment of TRBD2 cannot be checked, as there is no DNA. This CDR3 contains 15 residues.

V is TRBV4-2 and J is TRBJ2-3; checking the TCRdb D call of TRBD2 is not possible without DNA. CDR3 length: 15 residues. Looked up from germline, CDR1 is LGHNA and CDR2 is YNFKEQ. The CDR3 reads CASSQASGLTDTQYF.

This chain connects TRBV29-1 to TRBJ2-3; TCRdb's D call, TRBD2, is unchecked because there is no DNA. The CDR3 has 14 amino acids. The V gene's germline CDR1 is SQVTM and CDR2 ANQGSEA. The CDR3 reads CSVGERVITDTQYF.

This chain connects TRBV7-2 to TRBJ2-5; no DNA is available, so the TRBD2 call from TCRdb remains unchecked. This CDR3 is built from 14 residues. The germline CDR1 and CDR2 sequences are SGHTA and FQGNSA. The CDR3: CASSSREAQETQYF.

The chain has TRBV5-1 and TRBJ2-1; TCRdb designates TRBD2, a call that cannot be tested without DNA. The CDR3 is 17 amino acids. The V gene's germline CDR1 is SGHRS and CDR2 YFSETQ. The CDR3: CASSLETSGKAYNEQFF.

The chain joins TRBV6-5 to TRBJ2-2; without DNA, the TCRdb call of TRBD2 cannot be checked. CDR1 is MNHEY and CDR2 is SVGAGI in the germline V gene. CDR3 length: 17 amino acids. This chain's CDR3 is CASSYSMAGRATGELFF.

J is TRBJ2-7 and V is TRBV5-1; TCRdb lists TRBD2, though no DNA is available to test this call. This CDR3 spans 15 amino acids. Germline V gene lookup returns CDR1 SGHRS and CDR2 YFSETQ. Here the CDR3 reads CASTPGLAATYEQYF.

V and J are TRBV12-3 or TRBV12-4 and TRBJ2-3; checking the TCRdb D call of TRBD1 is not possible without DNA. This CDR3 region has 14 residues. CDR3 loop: CASRLRTGVDTQYF.

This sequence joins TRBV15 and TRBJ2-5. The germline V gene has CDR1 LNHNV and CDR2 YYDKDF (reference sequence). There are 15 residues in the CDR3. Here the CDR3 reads CATSRVMDPGETQYF.

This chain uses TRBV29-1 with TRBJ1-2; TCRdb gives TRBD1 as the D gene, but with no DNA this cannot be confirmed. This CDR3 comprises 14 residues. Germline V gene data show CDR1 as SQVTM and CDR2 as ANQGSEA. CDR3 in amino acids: CSVEYFRGKGGYTF. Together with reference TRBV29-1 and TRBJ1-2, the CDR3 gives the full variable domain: SAVISQKPSRDICQRGTSLTIQCQVDSQVTMMFWYRQQPGQSLTLIATANQGSEATYESGFVIDKFPISRPNLTFSTLTVSNMSPEDSSIYLCSVEYFRGKGGYTFGSGTRLTVV.

CDR3 residues: CASSSGQVYNEQFF. V gene TRBV2 combines with J gene TRBJ2-1; TCRdb lists TRBD1, though no DNA is available to test this call. Per the germline V gene, CDR1 is SNHLY and CDR2 is FYNNEI. The CDR3 is 14 residues long.

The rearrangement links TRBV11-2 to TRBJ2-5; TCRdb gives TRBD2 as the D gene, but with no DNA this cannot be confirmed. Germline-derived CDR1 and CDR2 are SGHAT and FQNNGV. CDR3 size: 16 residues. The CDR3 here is CASSLALTSPQRDQYF.

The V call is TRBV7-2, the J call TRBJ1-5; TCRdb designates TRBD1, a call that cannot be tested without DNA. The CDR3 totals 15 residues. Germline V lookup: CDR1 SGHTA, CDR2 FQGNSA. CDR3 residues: CASSWGAGNNQPQHF.

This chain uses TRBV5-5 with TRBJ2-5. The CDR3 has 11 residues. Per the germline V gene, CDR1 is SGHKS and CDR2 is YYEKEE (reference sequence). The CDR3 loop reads CASTNWETQYF. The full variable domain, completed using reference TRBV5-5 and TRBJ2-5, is DAGVTQSPTHLIKTRGQQVTLRCSPISGHKSVSWYQQVLGQGPQFIFQYYEKEERGRGNFPDRFSARQFPNYSSELNVNALLLGDSALYLCASTNWETQYFGPGTRLLVL.

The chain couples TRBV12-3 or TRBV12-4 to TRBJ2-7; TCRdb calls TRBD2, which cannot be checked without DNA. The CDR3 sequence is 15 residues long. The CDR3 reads CASRGGTSGSYEQYF.

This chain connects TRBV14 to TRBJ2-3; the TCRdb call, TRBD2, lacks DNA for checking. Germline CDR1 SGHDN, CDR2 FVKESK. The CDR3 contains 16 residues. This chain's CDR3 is CASSQMGTSGSDTQYF.

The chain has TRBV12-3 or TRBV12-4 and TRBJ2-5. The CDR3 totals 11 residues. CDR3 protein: CASRSVETQYF.

This chain's CDR3 is CASSFYGGVYGYTF. The J gene is TRBJ1-2, the V gene TRBV27; TCRdb names TRBD1, which stays unverified in the absence of DNA. The CDR3 consists of 14 residues. Looked up from germline, CDR1 is MNHEY and CDR2 is SMNVEV (reference sequence).